One and the same sample provided the 25 T cell receptor beta chains below, sequenced in a study of control samples from healthy donors and cancer patients. The protocol was immunoSEQ multiplex PCR, while the TCRdb copy is restricted to in-frame clones and leaves out a portion. The sample includes 70,000 to 85,000 clones, 65% to 90% of them seen just once. The sequencing sample was made of PBMCs. These receptors came from a man aged 60 to 75 with head and neck cancer.

The chain combines TRBV7-8 with TRBJ2-3, with D perhaps being TRBD1 or TRBD2 (7 bases each). V dropped 6 bases and J dropped 6 bases, with 22 bases sitting between them. This CDR3 region has 16 residues. Germline-derived CDR1 and CDR2 are SGHVS and FQNEAQ. The CDR3 spells CASSQGTARGGDTQYF. CDR3 nucleotide sequence: TGTGCCAGCAGTCAGGGGACTGCCAGGGGGGGGGATACGCAGTATTTT.

This chain uses TRBV20-1 with TRBJ2-3, with 8 bases that match TRBD2. The CDR3 covers 15 residues. CDR1 DFQATT and CDR2 SNEGSKA come from the germline V gene (reference sequence). The ends lost 3 bases at V and 0 bases at J; junction bases unmatched: 5. CDR3 in DNA: TGCAGTGCTAGTTTCGCTAGCGGGAGCACAGATACGCAGTATTTT. This translates into CSASFASGSTDTQYF.

The chain has TRBV7-8 and TRBJ1-5; D perhaps matches TRBD1 (5 bases). The length of the CDR3 is 15 residues. The germline V gene has CDR1 SGHVS and CDR2 FQNEAQ. Deletions cut 1 base from V and 2 bases from J, with 9 bases between. In nucleotides, the CDR3 is TGTGCCAGCAGCTTAGTGGGGGGTGGCAATCAGCCCCAGCATTTT. Translating it yields CASSLVGGGNQPQHF.

The V call is TRBV6-5, the J call TRBJ2-7; D tentatively reads TRBD1 or TRBD2 (5 bases each). The V and J ends lost 6 bases and 2 bases respectively, with 17 bases between them. CDR3 length: 15 amino acids. Germline V gene sequence: CDR1 MNHEY, CDR2 SVGAGI. This CDR3 is CASRRWGGLTYEQYF. CDR3 DNA: TGTGCCAGCAGAAGGTGGGGCGGACTCACCTACGAGCAGTACTTC.

The chain couples TRBV29-1 to TRBJ2-1; 9 positions match TRBD2. Germline loops: CDR1 SQVTM, CDR2 ANQGSEA. J was trimmed by 10 bases and V by 1 base; bases with no gene match: 8. The CDR3 covers 14 residues. The CDR3 loop is CSVEAPSGTWEQFF. DNA of the CDR3: TGCAGCGTTGAAGCCCCTAGCGGGACGTGGGAGCAGTTCTTC.

This chain joins TRBV18 and TRBJ2-7, with D tentatively TRBD2 (6 bases). In germline, CDR1 is KGHSH, CDR2 LQKENI. Trimming left V 3 bases short and J 7 bases short, with 13 bases between. This CDR3 region has 13 residues. The CDR3 DNA sequence: TGTGCCAGCTCACCCGAAAACGGGGGAGAGCAGTACTTC. It is translated as CASSPENGGEQYF.

V gene TRBV6-5 combines with J gene TRBJ2-2; D gene uncertain. The germline gives CDR1 MNHEY, CDR2 SVGAGI. The CDR3 covers 13 residues. Trimming took off 2 bases at V and 7 bases at J, with 8 bases between the two ends. CDR3 in amino acids: CASSYNGYGELFF. CDR3 sequence (DNA): TGTGCCAGCAGTTACAACGGGTACGGGGAGCTGTTTTTT.

The chain recombines TRBV14 with TRBJ1-1, with D perhaps TRBD1 (6 bases). The V gene lost 4 bases and the J gene lost 4 bases, with 13 bases spanning the gap. CDR3 size: 14 residues. Germline V gives CDR1 SGHDN, CDR2 FVKESK. Written as DNA, the CDR3 is TGTGCCAGCAGCCCGACAGGACGGGCCACTGAAGCTTTCTTT. Translated, it gives CASSPTGRATEAFF.

The rearrangement uses TRBV6-1 and TRBJ2-3; no clear D. V lost 2 bases and J lost 0, with 6 bases in between. Germline V gives CDR1 MNHNS, CDR2 SASEGT. The CDR3 contains 14 residues. DNA of the CDR3: TGTGCCAGCAGTGAAATGGCTAGCACAGATACGCAGTATTTT. As protein: CASSEMASTDTQYF.

This chain links TRBV7-9 with TRBJ2-1; either TRBD1 or TRBD2 may supply D (6 bases each). This CDR3 has 12 residues. Looked up from germline, CDR1 is SEHNR and CDR2 is FQNEAQ (reference sequence). Trimming stripped 1 base from V and 15 bases from J, with 13 bases between. CDR3 DNA sequence: TGTGCCAGCAGCTTAGAACGGGGGCGCCGGTTCTTC. Translation: CASSLERGRRFF. Filled out from reference TRBV7-9 and TRBJ2-1, the complete variable domain reads DTGVSQNPRHKITKRGQNVTFRCDPISEHNRLYWYRQTLGQGPEFLTYFQNEAQLEKSRLLSDRFSAERPKGSFSTLEIQRTEQGDSAMYLCASSLERGRRFFGPGTRLTVL.

The chain combines TRBV19 with TRBJ1-5; 9 bases are shared with TRBD1. The CDR3 spans 15 residues. CDR1 is LNHDA, CDR2 SQIVND, per germline (reference sequence). V shed 5 bases and J 3 bases; nucleotides not matched to a gene: 5. CDR3 sequence reads: CASSARTGDNQPQHF. The CDR3 bases are TGTGCCAGTAGTGCAAGGACAGGGGACAATCAGCCCCAGCATTTT. The complete variable domain, with remaining parts taken from reference TRBV19 and TRBJ1-5, reads DGGITQSPKYLFRKEGQNVTLSCEQNLNHDAMYWYRQDPGQGLRLIYYSQIVNDFQKGDIAEGYSVSREKKESFPLTVTSAQKNPTAFYLCASSARTGDNQPQHFGDGTRLSIL.

This clone has a single count. The chain joins TRBV18 to TRBJ2-3, with 10 bases identical to TRBD2. Germline V CDR1 and CDR2: KGHSH, LQKENI. The V segment lost 2 bases and the J segment 0 bases; nucleotides outside the gene matches: 2. The CDR3 sequence is 16 residues long. The CDR3 sequence: CASSPLLAGSTDTQYF. CDR3 DNA: TGTGCCAGCTCACCATTACTAGCGGGAAGCACAGATACGCAGTATTTT.

The gene calls are TRBV7-9 and TRBJ2-2, with D unresolved. This CDR3 spans 15 amino acids. Germline assignment: CDR1 SEHNR and CDR2 FQNEAQ (reference sequence). Trimming took 1 base from V and 3 from J, leaving 9 bases between them. The CDR3 here is CASSLGGADTGELFF. Written as DNA, the CDR3 is TGTGCCAGCAGCTTAGGCGGAGCCGACACCGGGGAGCTGTTTTTT. The whole variable domain, remainder taken from reference TRBV7-9 and TRBJ2-2, is DTGVSQNPRHKITKRGQNVTFRCDPISEHNRLYWYRQTLGQGPEFLTYFQNEAQLEKSRLLSDRFSAERPKGSFSTLEIQRTEQGDSAMYLCASSLGGADTGELFFGEGSRLTVL.

The chain combines TRBV10-2 with TRBJ1-1; no clear D gene. This CDR3 has 15 residues. V was trimmed by 6 bases and J by 0 bases, leaving 14 bases between them. Germline assignment: CDR1 WSHSY and CDR2 SAAADI. The CDR3 is CASSGLDVMNTEAFF. CDR3 in DNA: TGCGCCAGCAGCGGGTTAGACGTCATGAACACTGAAGCTTTCTTT.

The V call is TRBV6-5, the J call TRBJ2-7, with D unclear. V lost 1 base and J 0 bases, leaving 13 bases between the germline ends. The CDR3 consists of 16 residues. Germline V gene sequence: CDR1 MNHEY, CDR2 SVGAGI. The CDR3 loop reads CASSYWSGQSSYEQYF. CDR3 sequence (DNA): TGTGCCAGCAGTTACTGGTCGGGTCAGAGCTCCTACGAGCAGTACTTC.

The chain recombines TRBV24-1 with TRBJ2-1; TRBD2 agrees at 11 bases. Germline CDR1 is KGHDR and CDR2 is SFDVKD. CDR3 length: 16 residues. V was pared by 4 bases and J by 5 bases, with 6 bases of the junction left unmatched. DNA of the CDR3: TGTGCCACCAGTGAGTCGGGACTAGCGGCCGACAATGAGCAGTTCTTC. This codes for CATSESGLAADNEQFF.

The rearrangement joins TRBV10-3 to TRBJ1-2, with D unresolved. V was cut by 5 bases and J by 4 bases, with 11 bases left in between. This CDR3 has 13 amino acids. In germline, CDR1 is ENHRY, CDR2 SYGVKD. The chain's CDR3 is CAISSGSRYGYTF. The CDR3 DNA reads TGTGCCATCAGTAGTGGCAGCCGCTATGGCTACACCTTC.

The chain combines TRBV5-4 with TRBJ2-7; 8 nucleotides agree with TRBD2. The CDR3 has 13 residues. Trimming removed 4 bases from V and 4 bases from J; junction bases left unmatched: 4. CDR1 and CDR2 (germline): SGHNT, YYREEE (reference sequence). CDR3 coding DNA: TGTGCCAGCAGCCCGGTAGCGGGGTACGAGCAGTACTTC. This translates into CASSPVAGYEQYF. The whole variable domain, filled in from reference TRBV5-4 and TRBJ2-7, reads ETGVTQSPTHLIKTRGQQVTLRCSSQSGHNTVSWYQQALGQGPQFIFQYYREEENGRGNFPPRFSGLQFPNYSSELNVNALELDDSALYLCASSPVAGYEQYFGPGTRLTVT.

The chain uses TRBV19 and TRBJ2-1, with 8 positions matching TRBD2. CDR1 is LNHDA, CDR2 SQIVND, per germline (reference sequence). The CDR3 sequence is 13 residues long. V lost 10 bases and J lost 8; bases outside the gene matches: 10. The CDR3 here is CATRPGGRDEQFF. The CDR3 region has the DNA TGTGCCACCCGACCGGGAGGGAGGGATGAGCAGTTCTTC.

This clone was observed a handful of times. The chain employs TRBV7-9 and TRBJ2-7; TRBD2 matches at 7 bases. Germline V gene sequence: CDR1 SEHNR, CDR2 FQNEAQ (reference sequence). The CDR3 is 13 residues long. V was clipped by 8 bases and J by 3 bases; unmatched bases: 7. This CDR3 is CASAGDPVYEQYF. CDR3 nucleotide sequence: TGTGCCAGCGCGGGGGACCCAGTCTACGAGCAGTACTTC.

A note on this clone: This CDR3 is also generated by other DNA sequences in the sample. The V gene is TRBV12-3 or TRBV12-4, the J gene TRBJ1-2, with no clear D. CDR3 length: 13 amino acids. V dropped 1 base and J dropped 2 bases, with 5 bases sitting between them. For the CDR3, the DNA is TGTGCCAGCAGTTTAGGGGAAAACTATGGCTACACCTTC. Amino acid sequence: CASSLGENYGYTF.

This clone was counted once. The chain combines TRBV5-4 with TRBJ2-7, with 7 bases that match TRBD2. Per the germline V gene, CDR1 is SGHNT and CDR2 is YYREEE (reference sequence). V lost 0 bases to trimming and J lost 0 bases; unmatched junction nucleotides: 6. The CDR3 covers 16 residues. As DNA, the CDR3 is TGTGCCAGCAGCTTGGGCGCGGGAGTGCCCTCCTACGAGCAGTACTTC. Amino acid sequence: CASSLGAGVPSYEQYF.

In DNA, the CDR3 is TGTGCCAGCAGCTCGTGGAATCAGCCCCAGCATTTT. It is translated as CASSSWNQPQHF. The rearrangement joins TRBV5-5 to TRBJ1-5; no clear D gene. This CDR3 comprises 12 residues. V gave up 3 bases and J gave up 4 bases, with 5 bases separating them. In germline, CDR1 is SGHKS, CDR2 YYEKEE (reference sequence).

V usage is TRBV27 and J usage is TRBJ2-1; D might be TRBD2 (6 bases). Germline V CDR1 and CDR2: MNHEY, SMNVEV (reference sequence). CDR3 length: 13 residues. V dropped 5 bases and J dropped 3 bases, with 8 bases sitting between them. Here the CDR3 reads CASSPRDYNEQFF. In nucleotides, the CDR3 is TGTGCCAGCAGTCCGCGGGACTACAATGAGCAGTTCTTC.

This chain links TRBV6-2 or TRBV6-3 with TRBJ2-1, with 11 bases fitting TRBD2. V shed 4 bases and J 5 bases; nucleotides not matched to a gene: 13. The CDR3 runs to 18 residues. CDR1 and CDR2 from the germline V gene are MNHEY and SVGEGT. The CDR3 DNA follows: TGTGCCAGCAGTTTCCCAACCCTAGCGGGAGGATTGGACAATGAGCAGTTCTTC. Amino acid sequence: CASSFPTLAGGLDNEQFF.